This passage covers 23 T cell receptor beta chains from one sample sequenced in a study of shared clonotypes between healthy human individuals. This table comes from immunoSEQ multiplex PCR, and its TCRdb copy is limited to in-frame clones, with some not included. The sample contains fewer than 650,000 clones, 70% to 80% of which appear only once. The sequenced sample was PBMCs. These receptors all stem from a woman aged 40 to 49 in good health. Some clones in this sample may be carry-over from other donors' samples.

In DNA, the CDR3 is TGTGCCAGCAGCTCCCCTTACAGGGGCGATCGTCCTGGCTACACCTTC. Residues: CASSSPYRGDRPGYTF. The chain carries TRBV5-6 and TRBJ1-2; 7 bases match TRBD1. CDR1 and CDR2 from the germline V gene are SGHDT and YYEEEE. The CDR3 loop spans 16 amino acids. V shed 3 bases and J 7 bases; nucleotides not matched to a gene: 15.

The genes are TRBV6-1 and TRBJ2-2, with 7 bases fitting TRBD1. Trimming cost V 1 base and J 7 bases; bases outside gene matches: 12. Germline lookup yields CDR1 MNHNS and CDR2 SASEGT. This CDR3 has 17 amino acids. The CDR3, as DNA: TGTGCCAGCAGTGAAGGGCGGTTGAGGGGGCGAGGCGGGGAGCTGTTTTTT. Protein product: CASSEGRLRGRGGELFF.

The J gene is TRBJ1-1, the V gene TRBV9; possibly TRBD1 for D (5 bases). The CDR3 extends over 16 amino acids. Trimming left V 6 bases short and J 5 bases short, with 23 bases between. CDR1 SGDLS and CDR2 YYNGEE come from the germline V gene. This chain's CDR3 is CASNAVAEGSLTEAFF. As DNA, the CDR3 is TGTGCCAGCAACGCCGTAGCGGAGGGGTCGTTAACTGAAGCTTTCTTT.

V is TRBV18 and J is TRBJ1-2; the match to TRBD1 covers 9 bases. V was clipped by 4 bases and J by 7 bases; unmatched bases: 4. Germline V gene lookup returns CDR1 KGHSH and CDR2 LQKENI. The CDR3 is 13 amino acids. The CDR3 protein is CASSHRGQVGYTF. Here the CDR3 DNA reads TGTGCCAGCTCACACAGGGGGCAAGTTGGCTACACCTTC.

CDR3 nucleotide sequence: TGTGCCAGCAGTTACGACAGCTACGAGCAGTACTTC. This codes for CASSYDSYEQYF. The rearrangement joins TRBV6-6 to TRBJ2-7; tentative D call: TRBD1 (5 bases). Trimming took 2 bases from V and 3 from J, leaving 5 bases between them. CDR3 length: 12 amino acids. CDR1 and CDR2 from the germline V gene are MNHNY and SVGAGI (reference sequence).

The CDR3 region has the DNA TGTGCCAGCAGTCCAAATCGGCGCTCCAATCAGCCCCAGCATTTT. It encodes CASSPNRRSNQPQHF. The V call is TRBV27, the J call TRBJ1-5; D not certain. V lost 5 bases to trimming and J lost 3 bases, with 14 bases between them. CDR3 size: 15 residues. Germline CDR1 and CDR2: MNHEY and SMNVEV (reference sequence).

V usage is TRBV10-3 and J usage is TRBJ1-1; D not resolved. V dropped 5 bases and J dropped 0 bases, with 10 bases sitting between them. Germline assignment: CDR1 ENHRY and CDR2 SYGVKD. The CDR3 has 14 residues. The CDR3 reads CAISLTEMNTEAFF. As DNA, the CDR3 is TGTGCCATCAGTCTGACGGAAATGAACACTGAAGCTTTCTTT.

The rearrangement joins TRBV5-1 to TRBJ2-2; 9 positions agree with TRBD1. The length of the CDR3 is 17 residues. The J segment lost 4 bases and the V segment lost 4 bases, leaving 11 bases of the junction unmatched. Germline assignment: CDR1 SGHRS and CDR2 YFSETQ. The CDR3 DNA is TGCGCCAGCAGCCCGCACATACAGGGGGCAGGCACCGGGGAGCTGTTTTTT. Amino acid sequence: CASSPHIQGAGTGELFF. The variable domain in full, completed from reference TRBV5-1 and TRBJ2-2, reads KAGVTQTPRYLIKTRGQQVTLSCSPISGHRSVSWYQQTPGQGLQFLFEYFSETQRNKGNFPGRFSGRQFSNSRSEMNVSTLELGDSALYLCASSPHIQGAGTGELFFGEGSRLTVL.

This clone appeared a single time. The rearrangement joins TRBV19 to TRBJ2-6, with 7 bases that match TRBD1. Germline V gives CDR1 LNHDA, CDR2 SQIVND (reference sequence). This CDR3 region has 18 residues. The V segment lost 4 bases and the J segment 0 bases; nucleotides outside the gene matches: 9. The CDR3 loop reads CASSTQGQAGSGANVLTF. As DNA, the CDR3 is TGTGCCAGTAGTACCCAAGGACAGGCGGGCTCTGGGGCCAACGTCCTGACTTTC.

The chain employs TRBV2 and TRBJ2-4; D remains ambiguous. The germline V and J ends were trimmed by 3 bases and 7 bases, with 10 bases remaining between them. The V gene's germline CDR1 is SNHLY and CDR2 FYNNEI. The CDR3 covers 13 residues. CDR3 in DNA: TGTGCCAGCAGTGATGGGGTCCTGAACATTCAGTACTTC. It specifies CASSDGVLNIQYF. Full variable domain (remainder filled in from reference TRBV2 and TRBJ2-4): EPEVTQTPSHQVTQMGQEVILRCVPISNHLYFYWYRQILGQKVEFLVSFYNNEISEKSEIFDDQFSVERPDGSNFTLKIRSTKLEDSAMYFCASSDGVLNIQYFGAGTRLSVL.

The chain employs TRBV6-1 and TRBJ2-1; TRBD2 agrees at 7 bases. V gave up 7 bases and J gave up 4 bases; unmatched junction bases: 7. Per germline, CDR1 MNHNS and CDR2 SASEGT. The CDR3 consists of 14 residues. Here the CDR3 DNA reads TGTGCCAGCATCCCTGGGGGGGATTACAATGAGCAGTTCTTC. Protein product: CASIPGGDYNEQFF.

The CDR3 loop is CASSDMGHPNTEAFF. The DNA for the CDR3 is TGTGCCAGCAGTGATATGGGACACCCGAACACTGAAGCTTTCTTT. This rearrangement joins TRBV6-1 to TRBJ1-1; a possible D gene is TRBD1 (6 bases). Trimming left V 3 bases short and J 1 base short, with 12 bases between. Per germline, CDR1 MNHNS and CDR2 SASEGT. The CDR3 runs 15 residues.

DNA of the CDR3: TGTGCCAGCAGCATACTACCCTCACAAAGTCGGGCCAACGTCCTGACTTTC. It is translated as CASSILPSQSRANVLTF. The V and J genes are TRBV7-4 and TRBJ2-6; D not resolved. Trimming took off 5 bases at V and 5 bases at J, with 19 bases between the two ends. The V gene's germline CDR1 is SGHVT and CDR2 SQSDAQ. This CDR3 spans 17 amino acids.

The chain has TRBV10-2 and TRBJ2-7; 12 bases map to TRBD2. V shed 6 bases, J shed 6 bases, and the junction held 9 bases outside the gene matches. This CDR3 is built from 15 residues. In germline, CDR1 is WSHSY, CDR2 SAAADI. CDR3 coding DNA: TGCGCCAGCAGCCTAGCGGGAGGGAGGGGAAGCGAGCAGTACTTC. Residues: CASSLAGGRGSEQYF.

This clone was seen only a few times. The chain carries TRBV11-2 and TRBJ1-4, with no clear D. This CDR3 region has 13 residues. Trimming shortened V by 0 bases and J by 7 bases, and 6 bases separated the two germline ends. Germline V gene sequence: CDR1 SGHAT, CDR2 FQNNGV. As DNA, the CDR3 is TGTGCCAGCAGCTTAGATCCAGGTGAAAAACTGTTTTTT. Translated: CASSLDPGEKLFF.

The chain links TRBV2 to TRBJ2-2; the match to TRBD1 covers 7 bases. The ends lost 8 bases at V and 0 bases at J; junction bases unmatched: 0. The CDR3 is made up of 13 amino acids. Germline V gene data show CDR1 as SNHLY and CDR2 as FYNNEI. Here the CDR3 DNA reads TGTGCCAGCCAGGGGGCGAACACCGGGGAGCTGTTTTTT. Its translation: CASQGANTGELFF.

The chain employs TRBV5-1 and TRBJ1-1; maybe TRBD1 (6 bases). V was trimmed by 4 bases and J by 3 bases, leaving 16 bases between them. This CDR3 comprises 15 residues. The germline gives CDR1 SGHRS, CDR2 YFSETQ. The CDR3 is CASSLTGTLDTEAFF. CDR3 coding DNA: TGCGCCAGCAGCCTGACAGGCACCCTCGACACTGAAGCTTTCTTT.

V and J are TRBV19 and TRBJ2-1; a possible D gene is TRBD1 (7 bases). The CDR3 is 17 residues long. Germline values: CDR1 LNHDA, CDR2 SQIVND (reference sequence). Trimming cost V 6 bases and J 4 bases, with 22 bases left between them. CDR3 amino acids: CASRATRGDPTYNEQFF. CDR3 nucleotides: TGTGCCAGTAGGGCTACCAGGGGGGACCCAACATACAATGAGCAGTTCTTC.

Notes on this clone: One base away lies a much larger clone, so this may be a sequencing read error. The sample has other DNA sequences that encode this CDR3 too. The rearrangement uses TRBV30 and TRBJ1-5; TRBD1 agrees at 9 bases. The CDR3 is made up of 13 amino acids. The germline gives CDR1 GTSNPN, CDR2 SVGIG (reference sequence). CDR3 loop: CAWETGGGQPQHF. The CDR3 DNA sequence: TGTGCCTGGGAGACAGGGGGTGGACAGCCACAGCATTTT.

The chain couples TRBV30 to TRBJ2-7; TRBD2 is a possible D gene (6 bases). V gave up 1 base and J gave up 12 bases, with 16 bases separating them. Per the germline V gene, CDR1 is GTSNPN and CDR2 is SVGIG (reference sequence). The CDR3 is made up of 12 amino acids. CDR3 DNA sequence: TGTGCCTGGAGTGATTGGCGGGAAAGAACGTACTTC. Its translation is CAWSDWRERTYF.

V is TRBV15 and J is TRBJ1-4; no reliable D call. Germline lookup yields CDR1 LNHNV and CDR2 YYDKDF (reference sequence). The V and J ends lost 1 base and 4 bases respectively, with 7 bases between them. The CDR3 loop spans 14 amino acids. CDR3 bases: TGTGCCACCAGCAGAGTCCCTGTTAATGAAAAACTGTTTTTT. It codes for CATSRVPVNEKLFF. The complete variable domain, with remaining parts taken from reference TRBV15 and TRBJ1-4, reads DAMVIQNPRYQVTQFGKPVTLSCSQTLNHNVMYWYQQKSSQAPKLLFHYYDKDFNNEADTPDNFQSRRPNTSFCFLDIRSPGLGDTAMYLCATSRVPVNEKLFFGSGTQLSVL.

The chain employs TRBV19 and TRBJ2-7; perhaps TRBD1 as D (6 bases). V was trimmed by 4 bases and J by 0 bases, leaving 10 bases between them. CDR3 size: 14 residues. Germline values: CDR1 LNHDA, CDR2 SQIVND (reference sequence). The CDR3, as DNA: TGTGCCAGTAGTACGTGGGGACACTCCTACGAGCAGTACTTC. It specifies CASSTWGHSYEQYF.

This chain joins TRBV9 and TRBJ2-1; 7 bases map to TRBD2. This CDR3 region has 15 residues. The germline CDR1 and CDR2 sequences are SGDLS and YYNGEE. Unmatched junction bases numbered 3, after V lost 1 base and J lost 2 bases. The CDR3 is CASSVLAGAYNEQFF. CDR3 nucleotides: TGTGCCAGCAGCGTATTGGCGGGAGCCTACAATGAGCAGTTCTTC.